This entry concerns a single TCR beta chain. 5' RACE that incorporated UMI labels was used to prepare the TRB cDNA libraries. TCRdb re-called the 5' RACE reads; every CDR3 protein appears as one record, without DNA. The table lists 40,000 to 45,000 distinct CDR3 sequences, with roughly 1.8% in the top ten. The sample belongs to a study of CXCR3-negative and CXCR3-positive naive CD8 T cells. Germline lookup yields CDR1 SNHLY and CDR2 FYNNEI. CDR3 length: 16 residues. The V call is TRBV2, the J call TRBJ2-3; TCRdb proposes TRBD1, but this gene call is untestable without DNA. The sample was naive CXCR3- CD8+ T cells from blood. Subset denoted: CD45RO-CCR7+CD27+CD95- naive CD8+ T cells lacking CXCR3 (TNR3-). This TCR came from a human donor in good health. Some clones in this sample may be carry-over from other donors' samples. CDR3 amino acids: CASSERSGGLRDTQYF.